This TCR beta chain was obtained from a study of cytomegalovirus exposure and HLA in healthy donors. At the level of the study: Assignment to the Caucasian-associated ancestry cluster applied to approximately 79% of the approximately 370 genotyped donors. Broader study findings: As was reported, the classifier diagnosed cytomegalovirus status with high specificity and sensitivity. Researchers catalogued under 200 TCR beta chains as cytomegalovirus-associated.

This clone was counted a single time. Its antigen is not known. Per germline, CDR1 SGHNT and CDR2 YENEEA. The ends lost 5 bases at V and 1 base at J; junction bases unmatched: 4. CDR3 length equals 14 residues. Vbeta (60) and Jbeta (13) primers were used in the PCR. Profiled with immunoSEQ multiplex PCR; TCRdb holds only in-frame clones, not every one. This table has 110,000 or so clones, 81% appearing once. Sequencing was carried out using PBMCs. V usage is TRBV11-3 and J usage is TRBJ2-5; 7 bases align to TRBD2. The receptor comes from a woman in her 30s in good health and CMV-seronegative. The CDR3 region has the DNA TGTGCCAGCAGCCCAGGGACTACCCAAGAGACCCAGTACTTC. Its translation is CASSPGTTQETQYF.